The text below deals with one TCR beta chain. Its specificity is not known. At one end the junction does not follow the germline gene, possibly because of a read error. This entry is derived from a study of shared clonotypes between healthy human individuals. Some clones are missing from TCRdb's copy, which holds only in-frame ones; the method was immunoSEQ multiplex PCR. Of hundreds of thousands of clones listed, about 97% are singletons. Study outcomes and limitations: Around 5% was the fraction of naive CD4 clonotypes found shared across several donors.

CDR1 is SQVTM and CDR2 is ANQGSEA in the germline V gene. This CDR3 comprises 17 residues. Terminally differentiated effector memory CD45RA+ cells were left out of the naive CD8 fraction, which was CD45RO-negative and positively selected for CCR7. The rearrangement joins TRBV29-1 to TRBJ2-2; 9 bases align to TRBD2. This clonotype was obtained from a man younger than 40 in good health. Sequencing was performed on naive CD8+ T cells sorted from blood. CDR3 DNA sequence: TGCAGCGCTGAAGGGCTAGCGGGAACCGCGAACACCGGGGAGCTGTTTTTT. Translation gives CSAEGLAGTANTGELFF.